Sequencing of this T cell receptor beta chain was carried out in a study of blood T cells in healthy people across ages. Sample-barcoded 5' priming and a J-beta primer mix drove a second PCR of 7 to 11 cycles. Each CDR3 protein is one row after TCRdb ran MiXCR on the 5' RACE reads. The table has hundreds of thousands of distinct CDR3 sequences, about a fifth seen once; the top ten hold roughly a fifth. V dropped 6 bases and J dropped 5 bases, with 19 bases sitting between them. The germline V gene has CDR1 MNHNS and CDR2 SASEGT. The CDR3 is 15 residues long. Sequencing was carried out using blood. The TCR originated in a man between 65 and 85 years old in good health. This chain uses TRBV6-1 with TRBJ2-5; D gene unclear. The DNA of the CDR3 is TGTGCCAGCAGGCTTATTCAAGGTCAGCCGGAGACCCAGTACTTC. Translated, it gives CASRLIQGQPETQYF.